This T cell receptor (beta chain) was observed in a study of T-cell reconstitution after alpha-beta-depleted transplantation in children. TCRbeta library preparation incorporated unique molecular identifiers. In TCRdb, the PCR reads were re-called with MiXCR into one record per CDR3 protein. The data show some 550,000 distinct CDR3 sequences, 15% to 20% seen once. V gave up 0 bases and J gave up 5 bases; unmatched junction bases: 4. Germline assignment: CDR1 DFQATT and CDR2 SNEGSKA (reference sequence). This CDR3 is built from 14 residues. The receptor comes from a human donor who donated a stem cell graft to a child with acute lymphoblastic leukemia. This rearrangement joins TRBV20-1 to TRBJ2-5; 9 nucleotides line up with TRBD1. This sample comprised PBMCs from the stem cell graft donor, obtained from the stem cell graft. CDR3 residues: CSAREGQGGETQYF. Here the CDR3 DNA reads TGCAGTGCTAGAGAGGGACAGGGTGGGGAGACCCAGTACTTC.